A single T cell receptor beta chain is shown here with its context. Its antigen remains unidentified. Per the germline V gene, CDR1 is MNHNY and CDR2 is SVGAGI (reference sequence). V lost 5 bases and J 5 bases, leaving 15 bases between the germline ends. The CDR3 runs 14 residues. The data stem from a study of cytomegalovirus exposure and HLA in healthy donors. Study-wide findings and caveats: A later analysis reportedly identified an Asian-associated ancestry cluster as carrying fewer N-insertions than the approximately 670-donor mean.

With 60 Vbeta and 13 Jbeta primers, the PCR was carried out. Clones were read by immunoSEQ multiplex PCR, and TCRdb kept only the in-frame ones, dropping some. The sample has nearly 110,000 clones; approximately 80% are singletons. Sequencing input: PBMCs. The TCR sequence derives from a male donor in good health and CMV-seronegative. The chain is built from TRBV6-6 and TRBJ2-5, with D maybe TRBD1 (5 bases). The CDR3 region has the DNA TGTGCCAGCAGTGACCGAGGCAGACAGGAGACCCAGTACTTC. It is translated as CASSDRGRQETQYF.